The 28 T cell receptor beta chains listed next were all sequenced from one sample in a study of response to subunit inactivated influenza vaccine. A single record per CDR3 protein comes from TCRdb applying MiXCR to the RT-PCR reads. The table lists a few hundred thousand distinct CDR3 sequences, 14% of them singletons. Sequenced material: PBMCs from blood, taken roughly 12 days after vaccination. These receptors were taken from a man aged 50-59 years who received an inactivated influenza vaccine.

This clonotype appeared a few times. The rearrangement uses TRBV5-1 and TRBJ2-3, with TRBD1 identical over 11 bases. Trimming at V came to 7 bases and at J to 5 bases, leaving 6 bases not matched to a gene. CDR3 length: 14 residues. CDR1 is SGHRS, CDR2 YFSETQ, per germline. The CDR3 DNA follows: TGCGCCAGCTCCGGGACAGGGGGTATAGATACGCAGTATTTT. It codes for CASSGTGGIDTQYF.

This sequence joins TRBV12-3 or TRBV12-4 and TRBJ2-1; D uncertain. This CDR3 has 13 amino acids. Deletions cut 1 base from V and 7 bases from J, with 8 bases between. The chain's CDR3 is CASSLGGKNEQFF. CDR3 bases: TGTGCCAGCAGTTTAGGGGGAAAGAATGAGCAGTTCTTC.

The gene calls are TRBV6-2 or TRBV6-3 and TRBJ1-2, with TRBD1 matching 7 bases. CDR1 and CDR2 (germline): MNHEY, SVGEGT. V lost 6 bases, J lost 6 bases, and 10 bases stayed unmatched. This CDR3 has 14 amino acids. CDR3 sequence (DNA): TGTGCCAGCAGAACCTGGGCAGGGGGGCATGGCTACACCTTC. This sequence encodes CASRTWAGGHGYTF.

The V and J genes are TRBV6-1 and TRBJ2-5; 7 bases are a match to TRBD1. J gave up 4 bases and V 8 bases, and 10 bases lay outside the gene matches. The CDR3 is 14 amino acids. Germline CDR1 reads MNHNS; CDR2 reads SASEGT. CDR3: CASLRDRGSETQYF. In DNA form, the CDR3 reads TGTGCCAGCCTCCGGGACAGAGGTTCAGAGACCCAGTACTTC.

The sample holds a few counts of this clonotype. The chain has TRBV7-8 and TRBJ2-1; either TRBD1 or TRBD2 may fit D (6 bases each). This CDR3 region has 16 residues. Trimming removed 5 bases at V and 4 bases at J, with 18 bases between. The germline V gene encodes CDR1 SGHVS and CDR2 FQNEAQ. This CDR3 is CASSPGGVRGYNEQFF. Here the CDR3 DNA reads TGTGCCAGCAGCCCCGGGGGAGTGAGGGGGTACAATGAGCAGTTCTTC.

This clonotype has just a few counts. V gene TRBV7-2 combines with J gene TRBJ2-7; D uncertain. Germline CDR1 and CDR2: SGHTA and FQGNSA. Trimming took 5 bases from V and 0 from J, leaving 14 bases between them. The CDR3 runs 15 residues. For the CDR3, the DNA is TGTGCCAGCAGCCCCGCCCCCCGGAACTCCTACGAGCAGTACTTC. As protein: CASSPAPRNSYEQYF.

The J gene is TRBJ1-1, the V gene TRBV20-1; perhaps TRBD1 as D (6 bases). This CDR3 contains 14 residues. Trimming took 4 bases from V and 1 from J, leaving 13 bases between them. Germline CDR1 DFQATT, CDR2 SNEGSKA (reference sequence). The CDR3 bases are TGCAGTGCTATAGAAGGGGGTAGGAACACTGAAGCTTTCTTT. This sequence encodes CSAIEGGRNTEAFF.

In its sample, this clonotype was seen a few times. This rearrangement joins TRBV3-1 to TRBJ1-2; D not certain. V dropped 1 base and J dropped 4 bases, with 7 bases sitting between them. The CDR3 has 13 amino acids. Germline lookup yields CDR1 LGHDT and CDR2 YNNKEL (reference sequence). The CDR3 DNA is TGTGCCAGCAGCCAAGTCAGGAGCTATGGCTACACCTTC. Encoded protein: CASSQVRSYGYTF.

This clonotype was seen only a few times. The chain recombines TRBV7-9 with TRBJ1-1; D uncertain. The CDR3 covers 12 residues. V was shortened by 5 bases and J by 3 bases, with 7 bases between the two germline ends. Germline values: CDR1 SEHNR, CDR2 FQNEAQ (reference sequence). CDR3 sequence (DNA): TGTGCCAGCAGCGGTGGGGACACTGAAGCTTTCTTT. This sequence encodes CASSGGDTEAFF.

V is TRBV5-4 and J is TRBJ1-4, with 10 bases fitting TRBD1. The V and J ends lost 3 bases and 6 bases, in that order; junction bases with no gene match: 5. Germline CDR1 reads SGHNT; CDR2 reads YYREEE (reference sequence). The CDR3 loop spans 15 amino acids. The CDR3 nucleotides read TGTGCCAGCAGCTCCTACGGGACAGGGGATGAAAAACTGTTTTTT. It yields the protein CASSSYGTGDEKLFF.

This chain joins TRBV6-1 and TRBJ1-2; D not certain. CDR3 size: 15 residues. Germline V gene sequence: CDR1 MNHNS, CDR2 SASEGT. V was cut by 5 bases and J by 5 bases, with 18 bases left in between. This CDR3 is CASSSGKAQMYGYTF. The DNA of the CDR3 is TGTGCCAGCAGTAGCGGAAAGGCCCAGATGTATGGCTACACCTTC.

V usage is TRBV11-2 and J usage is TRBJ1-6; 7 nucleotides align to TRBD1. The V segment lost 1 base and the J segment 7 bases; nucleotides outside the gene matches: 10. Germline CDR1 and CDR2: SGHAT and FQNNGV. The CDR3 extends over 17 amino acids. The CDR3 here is CASSLVVRGLRNSPLHF. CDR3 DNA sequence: TGTGCCAGCAGCTTAGTTGTGAGGGGGCTGAGAAATTCACCCCTCCACTTT.

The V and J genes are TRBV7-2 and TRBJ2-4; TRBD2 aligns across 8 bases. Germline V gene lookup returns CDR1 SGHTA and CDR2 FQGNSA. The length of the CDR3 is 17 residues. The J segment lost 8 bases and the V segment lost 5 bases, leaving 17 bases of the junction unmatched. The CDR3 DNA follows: TGTGCCAGCAGCCCCCCCCCGGGGGGGCTTGGGGGACACATTCAGTACTTC. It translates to CASSPPPGGLGGHIQYF.

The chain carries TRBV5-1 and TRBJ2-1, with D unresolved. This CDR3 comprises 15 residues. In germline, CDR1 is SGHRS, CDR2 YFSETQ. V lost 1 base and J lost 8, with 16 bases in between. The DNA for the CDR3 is TGCGCCAGCAGCTTGAATCAAGCTCGGTCCGATGAGCAGTTCTTC. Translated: CASSLNQARSDEQFF.

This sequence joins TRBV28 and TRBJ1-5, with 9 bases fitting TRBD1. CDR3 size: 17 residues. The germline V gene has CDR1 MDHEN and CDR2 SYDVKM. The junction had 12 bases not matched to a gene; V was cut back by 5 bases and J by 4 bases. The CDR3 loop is CASSLPTGGAYNQPQHF. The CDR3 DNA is TGTGCCAGCAGTCTACCCACAGGGGGCGCGTATAATCAGCCCCAGCATTTT.

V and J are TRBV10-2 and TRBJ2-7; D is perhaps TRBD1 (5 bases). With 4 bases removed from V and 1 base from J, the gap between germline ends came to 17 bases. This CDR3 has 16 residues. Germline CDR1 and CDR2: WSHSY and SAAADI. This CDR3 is CASSGAGRFFSYEQYF. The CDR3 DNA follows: TGCGCCAGCAGTGGGGCAGGGCGTTTCTTTTCCTACGAGCAGTACTTC.

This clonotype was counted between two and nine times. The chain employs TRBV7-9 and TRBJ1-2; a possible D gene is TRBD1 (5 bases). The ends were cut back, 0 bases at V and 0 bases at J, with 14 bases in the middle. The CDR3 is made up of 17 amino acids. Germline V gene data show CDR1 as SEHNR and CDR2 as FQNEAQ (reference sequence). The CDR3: CASSLANWVQANYGYTF. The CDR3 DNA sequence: TGTGCCAGCAGCTTAGCTAATTGGGTACAGGCTAACTATGGCTACACCTTC.

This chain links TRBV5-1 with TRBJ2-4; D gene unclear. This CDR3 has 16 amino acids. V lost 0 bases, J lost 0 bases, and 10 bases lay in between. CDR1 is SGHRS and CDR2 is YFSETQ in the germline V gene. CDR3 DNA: TGCGCCAGCAGCTTGGAACTGGGTGTAGCCAAAAACATTCAGTACTTC. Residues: CASSLELGVAKNIQYF.

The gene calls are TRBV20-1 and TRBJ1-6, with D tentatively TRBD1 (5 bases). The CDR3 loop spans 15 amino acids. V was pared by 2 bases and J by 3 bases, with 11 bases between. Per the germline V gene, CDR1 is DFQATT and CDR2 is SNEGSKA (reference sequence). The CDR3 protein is CSARPTQGYNSPLHF. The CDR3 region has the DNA TGCAGTGCTAGACCCACTCAGGGCTATAATTCACCCCTCCACTTT.

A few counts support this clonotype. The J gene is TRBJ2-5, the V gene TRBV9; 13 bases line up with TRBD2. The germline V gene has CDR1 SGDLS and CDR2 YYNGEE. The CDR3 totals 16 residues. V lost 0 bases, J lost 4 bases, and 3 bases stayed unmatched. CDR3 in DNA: TGTGCCAGCAGCGTAGAACTAGCGGGGGGGCGAGAGACCCAGTACTTC. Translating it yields CASSVELAGGRETQYF. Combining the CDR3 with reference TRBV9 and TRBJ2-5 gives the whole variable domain DSGVTQTPKHLITATGQRVTLRCSPRSGDLSVYWYQQSLDQGLQFLIQYYNGEERAKGNILERFSAQQFPDLHSELNLSSLELGDSALYFCASSVELAGGRETQYFGPGTRLLVL.

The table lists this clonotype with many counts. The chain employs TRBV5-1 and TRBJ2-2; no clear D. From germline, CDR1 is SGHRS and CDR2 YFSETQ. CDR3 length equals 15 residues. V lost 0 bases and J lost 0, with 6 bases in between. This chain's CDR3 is CASSLGNANTGELFF. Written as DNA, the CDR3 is TGCGCCAGCAGCTTGGGTAACGCGAACACCGGGGAGCTGTTTTTT.

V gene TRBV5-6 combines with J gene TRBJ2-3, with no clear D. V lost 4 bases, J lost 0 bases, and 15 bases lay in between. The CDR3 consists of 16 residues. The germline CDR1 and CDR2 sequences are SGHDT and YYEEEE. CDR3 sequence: CASSLTTDPSTDTQYF. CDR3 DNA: TGTGCCAGCAGCCTGACCACTGACCCTAGCACAGATACGCAGTATTTT.

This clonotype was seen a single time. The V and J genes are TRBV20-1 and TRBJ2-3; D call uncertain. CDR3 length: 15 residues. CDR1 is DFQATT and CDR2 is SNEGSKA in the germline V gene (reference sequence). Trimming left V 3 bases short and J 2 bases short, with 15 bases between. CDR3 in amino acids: CSASTLERTTDTQYF. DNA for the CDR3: TGCAGTGCTAGCACTCTAGAGAGAACCACAGATACGCAGTATTTT.

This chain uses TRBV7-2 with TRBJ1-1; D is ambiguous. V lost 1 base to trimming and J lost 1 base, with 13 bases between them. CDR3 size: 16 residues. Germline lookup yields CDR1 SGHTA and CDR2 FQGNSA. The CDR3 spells CASSLVEASRNTEAFF. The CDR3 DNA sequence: TGTGCCAGCAGCTTAGTCGAGGCCTCTCGGAACACTGAAGCTTTCTTT.

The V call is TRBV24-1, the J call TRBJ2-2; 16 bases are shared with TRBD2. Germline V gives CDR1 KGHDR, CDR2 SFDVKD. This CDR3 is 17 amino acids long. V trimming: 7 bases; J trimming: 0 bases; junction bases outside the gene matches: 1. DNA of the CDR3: TGTGCCACCAGGGGACTAGCGGGGGGGACGAACACCGGGGAGCTGTTTTTT. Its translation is CATRGLAGGTNTGELFF.

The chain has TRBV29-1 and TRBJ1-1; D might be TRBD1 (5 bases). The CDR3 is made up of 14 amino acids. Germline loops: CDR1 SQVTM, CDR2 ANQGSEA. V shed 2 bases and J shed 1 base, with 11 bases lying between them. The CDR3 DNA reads TGCAGCGTTGAAAAGGGAACAGGGAACACTGAAGCTTTCTTT. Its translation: CSVEKGTGNTEAFF. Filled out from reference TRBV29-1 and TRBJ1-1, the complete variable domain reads SAVISQKPSRDICQRGTSLTIQCQVDSQVTMMFWYRQQPGQSLTLIATANQGSEATYESGFVIDKFPISRPNLTFSTLTVSNMSPEDSSIYLCSVEKGTGNTEAFFGQGTRLTVV.

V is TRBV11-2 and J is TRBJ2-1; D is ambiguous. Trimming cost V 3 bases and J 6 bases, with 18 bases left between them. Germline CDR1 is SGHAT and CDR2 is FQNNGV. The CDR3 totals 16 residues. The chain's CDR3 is CASSFKIREEFNEQFF. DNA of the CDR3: TGTGCCAGCAGCTTTAAAATCCGTGAGGAATTCAATGAGCAGTTCTTC. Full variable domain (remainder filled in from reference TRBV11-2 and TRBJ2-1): EAGVAQSPRYKIIEKRQSVAFWCNPISGHATLYWYQQILGQGPKLLIQFQNNGVVDDSQLPKDRFSAERLKGVDSTLKIQPAKLEDSAVYLCASSFKIREEFNEQFFGPGTRLTVL.

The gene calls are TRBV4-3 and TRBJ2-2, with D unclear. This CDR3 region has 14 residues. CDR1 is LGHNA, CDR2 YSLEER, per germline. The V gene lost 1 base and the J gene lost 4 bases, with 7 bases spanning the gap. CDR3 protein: CASSQGVSTGELFF. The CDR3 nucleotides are TGCGCCAGCAGCCAAGGCGTCAGCACCGGGGAGCTGTTTTTT.